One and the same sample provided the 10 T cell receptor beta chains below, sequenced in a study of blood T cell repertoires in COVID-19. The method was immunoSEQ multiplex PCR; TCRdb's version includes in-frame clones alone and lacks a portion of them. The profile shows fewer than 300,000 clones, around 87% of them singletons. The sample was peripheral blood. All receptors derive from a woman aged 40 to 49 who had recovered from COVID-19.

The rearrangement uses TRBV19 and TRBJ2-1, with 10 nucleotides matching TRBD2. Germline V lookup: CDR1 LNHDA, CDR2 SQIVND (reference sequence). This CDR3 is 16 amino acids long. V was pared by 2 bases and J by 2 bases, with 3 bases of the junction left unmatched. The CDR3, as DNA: TGTGCCAGTAGTATACTACTAGCGGGGACCTACAATGAGCAGTTCTTC. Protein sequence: CASSILLAGTYNEQFF.

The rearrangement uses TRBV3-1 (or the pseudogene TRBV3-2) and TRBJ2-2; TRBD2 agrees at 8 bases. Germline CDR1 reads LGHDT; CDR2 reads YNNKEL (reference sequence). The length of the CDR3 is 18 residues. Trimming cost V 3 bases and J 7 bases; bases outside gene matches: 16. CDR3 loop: CASSQFPILDGGDGELFF. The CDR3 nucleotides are TGTGCCAGCAGCCAGTTCCCCATACTAGACGGGGGGGACGGGGAGCTGTTTTTT.

The DNA for the CDR3 is TGCGCCAGCAGCTTGTTAAGCGGGGTTTTCAACGTCCTGACTTTC. Translated, it gives CASSLLSGVFNVLTF. The chain employs TRBV5-1 and TRBJ2-6; 7 bases match TRBD2. The CDR3 loop spans 15 amino acids. The V segment lost 1 base and the J segment 9 bases; nucleotides outside the gene matches: 7. CDR1 and CDR2 from the germline V gene are SGHRS and YFSETQ.

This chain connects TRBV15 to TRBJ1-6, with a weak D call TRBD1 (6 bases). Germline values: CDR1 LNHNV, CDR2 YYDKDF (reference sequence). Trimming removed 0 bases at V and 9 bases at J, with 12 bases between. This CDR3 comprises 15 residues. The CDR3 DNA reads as TGTGCCACCAGCAGAGATTACAGGGAACGTTCACCCCTCCACTTT. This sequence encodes CATSRDYRERSPLHF.

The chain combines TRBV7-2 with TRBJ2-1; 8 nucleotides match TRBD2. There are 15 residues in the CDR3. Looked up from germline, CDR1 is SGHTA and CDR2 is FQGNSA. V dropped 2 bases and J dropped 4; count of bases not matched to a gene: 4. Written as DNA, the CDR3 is TGTGCCAGCAGCTTAAGAGCGGGGGCATACAATGAGCAGTTCTTC. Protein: CASSLRAGAYNEQFF. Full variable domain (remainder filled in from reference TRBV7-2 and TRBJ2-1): GAGVSQSPSNKVTEKGKDVELRCDPISGHTALYWYRQSLGQGLEFLIYFQGNSAPDKSGLPSDRFSAERTGGSVSTLTIQRTQQEDSAVYLCASSLRAGAYNEQFFGPGTRLTVL.

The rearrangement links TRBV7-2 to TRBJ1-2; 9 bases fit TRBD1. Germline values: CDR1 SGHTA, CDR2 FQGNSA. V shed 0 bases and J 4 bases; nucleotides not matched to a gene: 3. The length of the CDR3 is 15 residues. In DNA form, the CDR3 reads TGTGCCAGCAGCTTAGCGACAGGGGGAAGCTATGGCTACACCTTC. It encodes CASSLATGGSYGYTF.

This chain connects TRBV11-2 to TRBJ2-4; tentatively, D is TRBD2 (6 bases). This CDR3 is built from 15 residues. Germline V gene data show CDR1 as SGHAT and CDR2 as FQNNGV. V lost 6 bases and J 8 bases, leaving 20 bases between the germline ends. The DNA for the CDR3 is TGTGCCAGCAGTCGAAGGTCGGGGGATTCGGACATTCAGTACTTC. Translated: CASSRRSGDSDIQYF.

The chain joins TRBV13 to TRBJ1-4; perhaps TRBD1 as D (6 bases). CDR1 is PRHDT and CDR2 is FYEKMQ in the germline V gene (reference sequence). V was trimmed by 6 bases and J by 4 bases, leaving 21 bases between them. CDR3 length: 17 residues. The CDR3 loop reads CASSSQGGGLFNEKLFF. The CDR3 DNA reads TGTGCCAGCAGTTCACAGGGCGGTGGGCTTTTTAATGAAAAACTGTTTTTT.

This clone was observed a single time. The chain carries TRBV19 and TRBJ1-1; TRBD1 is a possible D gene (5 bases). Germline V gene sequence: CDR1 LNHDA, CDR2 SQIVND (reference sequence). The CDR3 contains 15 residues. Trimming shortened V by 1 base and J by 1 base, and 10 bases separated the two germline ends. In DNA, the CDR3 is TGTGCCAGTAGTATAGTATCGGGGGGGAACACTGAAGCTTTCTTT. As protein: CASSIVSGGNTEAFF.

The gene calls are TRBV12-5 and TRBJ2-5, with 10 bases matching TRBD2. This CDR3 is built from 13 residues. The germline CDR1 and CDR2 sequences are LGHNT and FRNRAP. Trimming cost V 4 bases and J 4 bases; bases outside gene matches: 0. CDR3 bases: TGTGCTAGTGGTTCTAGCGGGGGAGAGACCCAGTACTTC. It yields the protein CASGSSGGETQYF.